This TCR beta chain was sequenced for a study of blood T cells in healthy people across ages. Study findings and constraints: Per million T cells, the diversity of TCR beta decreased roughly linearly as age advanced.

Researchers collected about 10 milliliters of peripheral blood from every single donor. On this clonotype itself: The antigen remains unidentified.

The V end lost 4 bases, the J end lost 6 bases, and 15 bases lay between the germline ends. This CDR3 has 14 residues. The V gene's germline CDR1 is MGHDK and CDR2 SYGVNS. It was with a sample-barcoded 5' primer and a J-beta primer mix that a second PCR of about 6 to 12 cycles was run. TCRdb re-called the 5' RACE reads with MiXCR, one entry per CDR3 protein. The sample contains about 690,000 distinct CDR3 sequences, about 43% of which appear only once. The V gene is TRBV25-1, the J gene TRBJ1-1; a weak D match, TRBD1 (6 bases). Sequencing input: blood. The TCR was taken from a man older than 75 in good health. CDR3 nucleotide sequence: TGTGCCAGCAGTGCAACGGGGGGGGCCGCTGAAGCTTTCTTT. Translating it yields CASSATGGAAEAFF.